One sample yielded the 4 T cell receptor beta chains listed below, sequenced in a study of early T cells in non-severe SARS-CoV-2 infection (dated by TCRdb to the early 2020s). Preparation of the library involved 5' RACE. TCRdb records NextSeq 500 as the sequencer. Through fastp at Q25 and MiXCR, TCRdb rebuilt clones from the public reads, retaining in-frame beta chains. Merged by CDR3 protein, the rows form single entries marked with the most common genes and DNA. This sample holds some 41,000 distinct CDR3 sequences; about a quarter were observed only once. About 4.7% of the sample goes to the ten largest clones. This specimen consisted of whole blood, obtained at baseline. The receptors were gathered from an adult who was a healthcare worker with PCR-confirmed SARS-CoV-2 infection or an uninfected control (not recorded which).

The gene calls are TRBV3-1 and TRBJ2-3, with TRBD2 matching 10 bases. CDR1 is LGHDT and CDR2 is YNNKEL in the germline V gene (reference sequence). The ends lost 3 bases at V and 2 bases at J; junction bases unmatched: 8. The CDR3 runs to 17 residues. In DNA form, the CDR3 reads TGTGCCAGCAGCCACTTTGGACTAGCGGCGCCCACAGATACGCAGTATTTT. Its protein product is CASSHFGLAAPTDTQYF.

The chain has TRBV18 and TRBJ2-3; maybe TRBD1 (5 bases). The germline CDR1 and CDR2 sequences are KGHSH and LQKENI. This CDR3 region has 15 residues. Trimming cost V 0 bases and J 2 bases, with 9 bases left between them. Written as DNA, the CDR3 is TGTGCCAGCTCACCACCGGCAGGGCACACAGATACGCAGTATTTT. Translation gives CASSPPAGHTDTQYF.

The sample holds a few counts of this clonotype. This chain joins TRBV11-2 and TRBJ1-1; D might be TRBD1 (5 bases). The V and J ends lost 1 base and 0 bases respectively, with 15 bases between them. Looked up from germline, CDR1 is SGHAT and CDR2 is FQNNGV. The CDR3 has 17 amino acids. For the CDR3, the DNA is TGTGCCAGCAGCTTAGGGGGATGGGGCTCCATGAACACTGAAGCTTTCTTT. The encoded protein is CASSLGGWGSMNTEAFF.

This chain uses TRBV18 with TRBJ2-5; D unresolved. V lost 6 bases and J 6 bases, leaving 14 bases between the germline ends. From germline, CDR1 is KGHSH and CDR2 LQKENI. The CDR3 contains 13 residues. The CDR3 nucleotides are TGTGCCAGCTCGACAAGCGCTCCACAGACCCAGTACTTC. Translation gives CASSTSAPQTQYF. The full variable domain, rest sourced from reference TRBV18 and TRBJ2-5, is NAGVMQNPRHLVRRRGQEARLRCSPMKGHSHVYWYRQLPEEGLKFMVYLQKENIIDESGMPKERFSAEFPKEGPSILRIQQVVRGDSAAYFCASSTSAPQTQYFGPGTRLLVL.